The entry below describes one T cell receptor (beta chain). This likely comes from a read error, as the CDR3 has no conserved phenylalanine or tryptophan at its end. These data originate in a study of tumor and adjacent non-tumor tissue in lung cancer. Study-level background: There were some 11 adenocarcinoma, a couple of squamous cell carcinoma and 1 small cell lung cancer cases.

RNA was extracted from bulk tissue without any cell sorting. The germline CDR1 and CDR2 sequences are SGHAT and FQNNGV. There are 18 residues in the CDR3. TCRbeta libraries were built with three rounds of nested PCR, modified from ARM-PCR. TCRdb reanalysed the multiplex PCR reads using MiXCR and keeps one entry per CDR3 protein. The sample carries fewer than 130,000 distinct CDR3 sequences, roughly 84% recorded once. V gene TRBV11-2 combines with J gene TRBJ1-6; TRBD1 might be the D (5 bases). The specimen was lung tumor tissue. This receptor was identified in a man between 65 and 85 years old with non-small cell lung cancer. The CDR3 protein is CANSPRTRGSSYNSPLHL. The CDR3 coding sequence is TGTGCCAACAGCCCGAGGACAAGGGGAAGCTCCTATAATTCACCCCTCCACTTA.